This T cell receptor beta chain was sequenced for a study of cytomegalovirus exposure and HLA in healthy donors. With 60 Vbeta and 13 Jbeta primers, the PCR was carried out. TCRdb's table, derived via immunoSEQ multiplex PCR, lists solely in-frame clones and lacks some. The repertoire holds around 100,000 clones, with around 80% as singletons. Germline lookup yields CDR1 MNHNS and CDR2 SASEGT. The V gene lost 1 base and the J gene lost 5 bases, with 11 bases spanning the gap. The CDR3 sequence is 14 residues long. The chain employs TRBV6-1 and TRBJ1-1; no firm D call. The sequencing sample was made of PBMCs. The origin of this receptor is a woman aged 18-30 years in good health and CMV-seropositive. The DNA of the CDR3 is TGTGCCAGCAGTGAAGAGAGAGGGAGTACTGAAGCTTTCTTT. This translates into CASSEERGSTEAFF.